This T cell receptor (beta chain) was recovered during a study of blood T cell repertoires in COVID-19. Cohorts were assigned according to the clinical history that participants reported. Method: immunoSEQ multiplex PCR; TCRdb's copy keeps in-frame clones and lacks some. Found here are approximately 81,000 clones, around 89% of them singletons; the top ten hold around 1%. The J segment lost 2 bases and the V segment lost 4 bases, leaving 13 bases of the junction unmatched. From germline, CDR1 is LGHNA and CDR2 YNFKEQ. The CDR3 is 18 amino acids. Sequenced material: PBMCs or T cells enriched from blood (not recorded which). This receptor was identified in a woman aged 50 to 65 with acute COVID-19. V usage is TRBV4-2 and J usage is TRBJ2-1; TRBD2 agrees at 8 bases. CDR3 in DNA: TGTGCCAGCAGCCGCGACTTCCGAGCGGGAGCAGCCTACAATGAGCAGTTCTTC. Encoded protein: CASSRDFRAGAAYNEQFF.